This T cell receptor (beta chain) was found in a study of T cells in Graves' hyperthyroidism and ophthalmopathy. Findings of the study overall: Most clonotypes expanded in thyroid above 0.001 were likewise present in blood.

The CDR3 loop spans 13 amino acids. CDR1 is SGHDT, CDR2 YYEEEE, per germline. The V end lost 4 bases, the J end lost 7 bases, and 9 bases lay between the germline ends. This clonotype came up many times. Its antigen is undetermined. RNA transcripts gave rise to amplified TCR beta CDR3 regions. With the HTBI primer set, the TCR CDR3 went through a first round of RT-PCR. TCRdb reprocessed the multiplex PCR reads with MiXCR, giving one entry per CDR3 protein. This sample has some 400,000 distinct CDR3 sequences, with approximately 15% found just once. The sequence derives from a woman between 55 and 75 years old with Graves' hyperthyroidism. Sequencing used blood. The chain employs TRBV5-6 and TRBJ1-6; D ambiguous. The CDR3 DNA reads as TGTGCCAGCAGCCGCAGACCCAATTCACCCCTCCACTTT. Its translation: CASSRRPNSPLHF.